This T cell receptor (beta chain) appears in the sequencing data of a study of blood T cell repertoires in COVID-19. Germline values: CDR1 LGHDT, CDR2 YNNKEL (reference sequence). The CDR3 extends over 13 amino acids. Trimming took 4 bases from V and 9 from J; bases not matched to a gene: 5. The method was immunoSEQ multiplex PCR; TCRdb's version includes in-frame clones alone and lacks a portion of them. Of about 350,000 clones in the sample, 85% to 90% are singletons; the top ten hold approximately 1%. The sample comprised PBMCs or T cells enriched from blood (not recorded which). This TCR was recovered from a young woman who had been exposed to COVID-19. V and J are TRBV3-1 (or the pseudogene TRBV3-2) and TRBJ2-1, with 8 bases matching TRBD2. The CDR3 loop reads CASSPGRGSEQFF. Here the CDR3 DNA reads TGTGCCAGCAGCCCCGGGAGGGGGAGTGAGCAGTTCTTC.